The 18 T cell receptor beta chains reported below all come from one sample, sequenced in a study of T-cell memory formation after mild COVID-19. Using its own MiXCR run on the 5' RACE reads, TCRdb lists one record per CDR3 protein. The sample contains approximately 260,000 distinct CDR3 sequences, more than 15% of which appear only once. Sequenced input: PBMCs or a T cell subset sorted from them (not recorded which). These TCRs come from a man between 18 and 35 years old who had mild COVID-19 (a few samples of this study predate the infection). Cell type and time point are not known.

This clonotype was seen a handful of times. The chain has TRBV2 and TRBJ2-7; possible D gene TRBD1, 6 bases. With 6 bases removed from V and 0 bases from J, the gap between germline ends came to 12 bases. CDR3 length: 14 amino acids. Germline CDR1 reads SNHLY; CDR2 reads FYNNEI. For the CDR3, the DNA is TGTGCCAGCAGGAAAGGACAGCACTCCTACGAGCAGTACTTC. It yields the protein CASRKGQHSYEQYF.

This clonotype was recorded many times. The chain links TRBV29-1 to TRBJ1-5, with D possibly being TRBD1 (6 bases). The ends were cut back, 4 bases at V and 7 bases at J, with 11 bases in the middle. Per the germline V gene, CDR1 is SQVTM and CDR2 is ANQGSEA. CDR3 length equals 12 residues. The CDR3 bases are TGCAGCGTTGGTGTAAGGGGGCAGCCCCAGCATTTT. Amino acid sequence: CSVGVRGQPQHF. The full variable domain, rest sourced from reference TRBV29-1 and TRBJ1-5, is SAVISQKPSRDICQRGTSLTIQCQVDSQVTMMFWYRQQPGQSLTLIATANQGSEATYESGFVIDKFPISRPNLTFSTLTVSNMSPEDSSIYLCSVGVRGQPQHFGDGTRLSIL.

The gene calls are TRBV6-6 and TRBJ1-1; unclear D gene. This CDR3 has 11 residues. The germline V gene encodes CDR1 MNHNY and CDR2 SVGAGI (reference sequence). Trimming stripped 5 bases from V and 11 bases from J, with 12 bases between. CDR3 sequence reads: CASSQDQIAFF. CDR3 sequence (DNA): TGTGCCAGCAGTCAAGACCAAATCGCTTTCTTT.

This clonotype showed up many times. The gene calls are TRBV12-3 or TRBV12-4 and TRBJ1-5, with 9 bases lining up with TRBD1. The CDR3 has 14 residues. After removal of 8 bases from V and 4 bases from J, the junction contained 6 bases not matched to a gene. In nucleotides, the CDR3 is TGTGCCAGCGTCCCCGGACAGGGGAATCAGCCCCAGCATTTT. It specifies CASVPGQGNQPQHF.

The sample holds a few counts of this clonotype. Here the CDR3 reads CASSSSLAGGIEQYF. Written as DNA, the CDR3 is TGTGCCAGCAGTTCGTCTTTAGCGGGGGGTATCGAGCAGTACTTC. The rearrangement uses TRBV12-3 or TRBV12-4 and TRBJ2-7, with 10 bases lining up with TRBD2. Unmatched junction bases numbered 9, after V lost 4 bases and J lost 6 bases. CDR3 size: 15 residues.

This clonotype was seen at least ten times. V is TRBV20-1 and J is TRBJ1-1, with a possible D match to TRBD1 (6 bases). The germline CDR1 and CDR2 sequences are DFQATT and SNEGSKA (reference sequence). V was trimmed by 0 bases and J by 5 bases, leaving 13 bases between them. The CDR3 runs to 14 residues. The CDR3 protein is CSARDWGAETEAFF. In DNA, the CDR3 is TGCAGTGCTAGAGATTGGGGGGCGGAAACTGAAGCTTTCTTT.

The rearrangement uses TRBV7-9 and TRBJ2-2; 11 nucleotides align to TRBD2. Germline CDR1 reads SEHNR; CDR2 reads FQNEAQ (reference sequence). This CDR3 has 16 residues. Unmatched junction bases numbered 6, after V lost 5 bases and J lost 4 bases. CDR3 amino acids: CASSAPSGGTTGELFF. In DNA form, the CDR3 reads TGTGCCAGCAGCGCCCCTAGCGGGGGGACCACCGGGGAGCTGTTTTTT.

The chain has TRBV5-1 and TRBJ2-3; D possibly corresponds to TRBD2 (6 bases). CDR3 length equals 13 residues. Trimming removed 3 bases from V and 3 bases from J, with 8 bases in between. Germline CDR1 SGHRS, CDR2 YFSETQ. The CDR3 sequence: CASSWTTTDTQYF. The DNA for the CDR3 is TGCGCCAGCAGCTGGACTACGACAGATACGCAGTATTTT.

The chain carries TRBV6-1 and TRBJ2-2, with D hard to call. Germline V CDR1 and CDR2: MNHNS, SASEGT. CDR3 size: 14 residues. V lost 6 bases to trimming and J lost 5 bases, with 13 bases between them. CDR3 sequence reads: CASRLNSETGELFF. CDR3 bases: TGTGCCAGCAGGCTCAACAGTGAGACCGGGGAGCTGTTTTTT.

This clonotype was seen only a few times. The V gene is TRBV9, the J gene TRBJ2-2; D perhaps matches TRBD2 (6 bases). V shed 4 bases and J shed 3 bases, with 13 bases lying between them. The CDR3 totals 15 residues. Germline-derived CDR1 and CDR2 are SGDLS and YYNGEE. The chain's CDR3 is CASSRGIGDTGELFF. As DNA, the CDR3 is TGTGCCAGCAGCCGGGGGATTGGGGACACCGGGGAGCTGTTTTTT.

The chain combines TRBV18 with TRBJ2-3; the D is unclear. Trimming took 0 bases from V and 4 from J, leaving 11 bases between them. The CDR3 runs 15 residues. Germline CDR1 is KGHSH and CDR2 is LQKENI. The CDR3 sequence: CASSPPSDPSDTQYF. The CDR3 nucleotides are TGTGCCAGCTCACCACCGAGCGACCCCTCAGATACGCAGTATTTT. Looking up the rest from reference TRBV18 and TRBJ2-3 gives the full variable domain: NAGVMQNPRHLVRRRGQEARLRCSPMKGHSHVYWYRQLPEEGLKFMVYLQKENIIDESGMPKERFSAEFPKEGPSILRIQQVVRGDSAAYFCASSPPSDPSDTQYFGPGTRLTVL.

This clonotype was seen a few times. The DNA for the CDR3 is TGCGCCAGCAGCCAAGACCCGGGGTTTGGGTGGGATACGCAGTATTTT. It translates to CASSQDPGFGWDTQYF. The V and J genes are TRBV4-3 and TRBJ2-3, with TRBD2 as a possible D gene (5 bases). Trimming pared 0 bases from V and 6 bases from J, leaving 16 bases between. This CDR3 has 16 amino acids. Germline V gene sequence: CDR1 LGHNA, CDR2 YSLEER.

This clonotype was detected only a few times. The chain couples TRBV11-2 to TRBJ1-5; tentative D call: TRBD1 (5 bases). V lost 1 base to trimming and J lost 7 bases, with 14 bases between them. This CDR3 has 15 residues. Germline V CDR1 and CDR2: SGHAT, FQNNGV. The CDR3 DNA reads as TGTGCCAGCAGCTTAGTGGGGGGTATCGGGCAGCCCCAGCATTTT. Its translation: CASSLVGGIGQPQHF.

There are a few counts of this clonotype. V is TRBV15 and J is TRBJ2-2, with TRBD2 identical over 8 bases. V shed 5 bases, J shed 4 bases, and the junction held 3 bases outside the gene matches. The germline V gene has CDR1 LNHNV and CDR2 YYDKDF (reference sequence). This CDR3 spans 14 amino acids. The CDR3 here is CATSRGGTTGELFF. The DNA of the CDR3 is TGTGCCACCAGCCGGGGGGGGACCACCGGGGAGCTGTTTTTT.

This clonotype occurred a few times. The J gene is TRBJ2-7, the V gene TRBV12-3 or TRBV12-4; D gene ambiguous. V lost 0 bases to trimming and J lost 2 bases, with 2 bases between them. The CDR3 totals 12 residues. The CDR3 here is CASSLAAYEQYV. The DNA of the CDR3 is TGTGCCAGCAGTTTAGCCGCCTACGAGCAGTACGTC.

This clonotype has more than one count but fewer than ten. The chain has TRBV5-6 and TRBJ1-1; TRBD1 is a possible D gene (5 bases). Germline V gene lookup returns CDR1 SGHDT and CDR2 YYEEEE. The CDR3 sequence is 13 residues long. Trimming cost V 2 bases and J 7 bases, with 12 bases left between them. The CDR3 DNA reads TGTGCCAGCAGCTTCGGGACTCCGGGTGAAGCTTTCTTT. As protein: CASSFGTPGEAFF. Drawing the rest from reference TRBV5-6 and TRBJ1-1, the complete variable domain is DAGVTQSPTHLIKTRGQQVTLRCSPKSGHDTVSWYQQALGQGPQFIFQYYEEEERQRGNFPDRFSGHQFPNYSSELNVNALLLGDSALYLCASSFGTPGEAFFGQGTRLTVV.

This chain connects TRBV5-6 to TRBJ1-1, with D perhaps TRBD1 (5 bases). Trimming stripped 1 base from V and 1 base from J, with 14 bases between. The CDR3 has 16 amino acids. The germline V gene encodes CDR1 SGHDT and CDR2 YYEEEE. CDR3 residues: CASSLSWAGQNTEAFF. The CDR3 DNA follows: TGTGCCAGCAGCTTGTCCTGGGCGGGGCAGAACACTGAAGCTTTCTTT.

This clonotype was observed a handful of times. The CDR3 loop reads CASSRRTVQSYEQYF. The CDR3 nucleotides read TGTGCCAGCAGCCGTCGGACAGTTCAGTCCTACGAGCAGTACTTC. The rearrangement links TRBV5-4 to TRBJ2-7; the D gene is possibly TRBD1 (6 bases). The CDR3 contains 15 residues. Deletions cut 4 bases from V and 1 base from J, with 15 bases between. The germline CDR1 and CDR2 sequences are SGHNT and YYREEE (reference sequence).